The 14 T cell receptor beta chains given below trace back to one sample, sequenced in a study of T-cell reconstitution after alpha-beta-depleted transplantation in children. The TCRbeta library was prepared with unique molecular identifiers. TCRdb re-called the PCR reads with MiXCR, one entry per CDR3 protein. The sample records 200,000 to 250,000 distinct CDR3 sequences, roughly 8.2% being singletons. Sequenced here: PBMCs, mostly from graft donor cells, sampled 180 days after TCRalphabeta/CD19-depleted stem cell transplant. These receptors were collected from a male patient between 5 and 17 years old who had a stem cell transplant for acute lymphoblastic leukemia, so the T cells may come from the graft donor.

This clonotype was observed many times. This sequence joins TRBV29-1 and TRBJ2-6; the D is unclear. The V gene's germline CDR1 is SQVTM and CDR2 ANQGSEA. The CDR3 length is 15 residues. The V gene lost 6 bases and the J gene lost 0 bases, with 12 bases spanning the gap. The CDR3 nucleotides read TGCAGCGTCAGTTCGTTAGACTCTGGGGCCAACGTCCTGACTTTC. Protein product: CSVSSLDSGANVLTF.

This clonotype was detected only once. A much larger clone lies a single base off, so this may be a read error. V gene TRBV19 combines with J gene TRBJ1-1; D is possibly TRBD1 (6 bases). CDR1 LNHDA and CDR2 SQIVND come from the germline V gene (reference sequence). The CDR3 sequence is 12 residues long. The CDR3 is CVSSYRAAEAFF. The CDR3 nucleotides are TGTGTCAGTAGTTACAGGGCCGCTGAAGCTTTCTTT.

This clonotype was counted at least ten times. The V gene is TRBV5-1, the J gene TRBJ2-2; no clear D gene. Germline assignment: CDR1 SGHRS and CDR2 YFSETQ. The CDR3 is 13 residues long. V was clipped by 4 bases and J by 1 base, with 5 bases between them. The CDR3 nucleotides are TGCGCCAGCAGCAAGGGGAACACCGGGGAGCTGTTTTTT. Its protein is CASSKGNTGELFF.

This clonotype was detected ten times or more. The CDR3 sequence is CASRRTGTSGLREQFF. The CDR3 DNA reads TGTGCCAGCAGGCGTACCGGGACTAGCGGCCTTAGAGAGCAGTTCTTC. The chain has TRBV7-3 and TRBJ2-1; 11 bases are a match to TRBD2. This CDR3 contains 16 residues. The ends lost 6 bases at V and 10 bases at J; junction bases unmatched: 14. Germline lookup yields CDR1 SGHTA and CDR2 FQGTGA.

This clonotype has at least ten counts. The rearrangement uses TRBV29-1 and TRBJ2-4, with D unresolved. CDR1 and CDR2 (germline): SQVTM, ANQGSEA. The V end lost 7 bases, the J end lost 1 base, and 8 bases lay between the germline ends. The CDR3 has 12 residues. CDR3 sequence: CSANEAKNIQYF. The CDR3, as DNA: TGCAGCGCCAACGAGGCCAAAAACATTCAGTACTTC.

This clonotype was seen ten or more times. The chain employs TRBV19 and TRBJ2-7, with D possibly matching TRBD1 (6 bases). The V and J ends lost 4 bases and 6 bases respectively, with 13 bases between them. CDR1 is LNHDA, CDR2 SQIVND, per germline (reference sequence). This CDR3 is built from 13 residues. CDR3 sequence (DNA): TGTGCCAGTAGTACCCACAGGGCTGGCGAGCAGTACTTC. It specifies CASSTHRAGEQYF.

This chain links TRBV5-1 with TRBJ2-3; D might be TRBD2 (6 bases). The V gene's germline CDR1 is SGHRS and CDR2 YFSETQ. The CDR3 extends over 13 amino acids. V gave up 6 bases and J gave up 4 bases, with 12 bases separating them. The CDR3 here is CASTPAGADTQYF. The CDR3 coding sequence is TGCGCCAGCACCCCAGCGGGCGCAGATACGCAGTATTTT.

This clonotype was detected many times. The chain is built from TRBV10-3 and TRBJ1-2; D remains ambiguous. CDR1 is ENHRY and CDR2 is SYGVKD in the germline V gene. This CDR3 contains 14 residues. V gave up 1 base and J gave up 1 base, with 7 bases separating them. The CDR3 loop is CAISELEDNYGYTF. As DNA, the CDR3 is TGTGCCATCAGTGAGTTGGAGGATAACTATGGCTACACCTTC.

The table lists this clonotype with many counts. This chain connects TRBV3-1 to TRBJ2-7; no definite D call. Germline assignment: CDR1 LGHDT and CDR2 YNNKEL (reference sequence). There are 14 residues in the CDR3. V gave up 6 bases and J gave up 3 bases, with 15 bases separating them. In DNA, the CDR3 is TGTGCCAGCAGGAGGCGGCTCGACGTCTACGAGCAGTACTTC. This gives the protein CASRRRLDVYEQYF.

This clonotype was seen only a few times. The chain is built from TRBV4-2 and TRBJ1-1, with a possible D match to TRBD1 (5 bases). This CDR3 has 15 residues. CDR1 and CDR2 from the germline V gene are LGHNA and YNFKEQ. V dropped 0 bases and J dropped 2 bases, with 10 bases sitting between them. The chain's CDR3 is CASSQDPGHNTEAFF. The CDR3 bases are TGTGCCAGCAGCCAAGATCCTGGACATAACACTGAAGCTTTCTTT.

At least ten counts were recorded for this clonotype. The rearrangement joins TRBV12-3 or TRBV12-4 to TRBJ2-2; D is possibly TRBD1 (6 bases). The CDR3 contains 16 residues. With 7 bases removed from V and 0 bases from J, the gap between germline ends came to 15 bases. CDR3 loop: CASILRGFANTGELFF. CDR3 bases: TGTGCCAGCATTCTCAGGGGATTCGCGAACACCGGGGAGCTGTTTTTT.

This clonotype showed up many times. The chain combines TRBV2 with TRBJ1-1; D ambiguous. V lost 6 bases to trimming and J lost 3 bases, with 8 bases between them. Germline CDR1 is SNHLY and CDR2 is FYNNEI. The CDR3 loop spans 12 amino acids. CDR3 sequence: CASRDFYTEAFF. CDR3 in DNA: TGTGCCAGCAGGGACTTCTACACTGAAGCTTTCTTT.

In its sample, this clonotype was seen many times. V usage is TRBV28 and J usage is TRBJ2-2, with a possible D match to TRBD2 (6 bases). V gave up 11 bases and J gave up 3 bases, with 22 bases separating them. This CDR3 is 16 amino acids long. Per the germline V gene, CDR1 is MDHEN and CDR2 is SYDVKM. In nucleotides, the CDR3 is TGTGCCCATAAGGGCGGGATGGGGAACCACACCGGGGAGCTGTTTTTT. The encoded protein is CAHKGGMGNHTGELFF.

This clonotype was detected ten times or more. The chain links TRBV7-2 to TRBJ1-1, with D perhaps TRBD1 (5 bases). The CDR3 loop spans 14 amino acids. V dropped 5 bases and J dropped 8 bases, with 18 bases sitting between them. CDR1 is SGHTA, CDR2 FQGNSA, per germline. In DNA form, the CDR3 reads TGTGCCAGCAGCAAGCCAGGGTTCAACCGCGAAGCTTTCTTT. Protein: CASSKPGFNREAFF.